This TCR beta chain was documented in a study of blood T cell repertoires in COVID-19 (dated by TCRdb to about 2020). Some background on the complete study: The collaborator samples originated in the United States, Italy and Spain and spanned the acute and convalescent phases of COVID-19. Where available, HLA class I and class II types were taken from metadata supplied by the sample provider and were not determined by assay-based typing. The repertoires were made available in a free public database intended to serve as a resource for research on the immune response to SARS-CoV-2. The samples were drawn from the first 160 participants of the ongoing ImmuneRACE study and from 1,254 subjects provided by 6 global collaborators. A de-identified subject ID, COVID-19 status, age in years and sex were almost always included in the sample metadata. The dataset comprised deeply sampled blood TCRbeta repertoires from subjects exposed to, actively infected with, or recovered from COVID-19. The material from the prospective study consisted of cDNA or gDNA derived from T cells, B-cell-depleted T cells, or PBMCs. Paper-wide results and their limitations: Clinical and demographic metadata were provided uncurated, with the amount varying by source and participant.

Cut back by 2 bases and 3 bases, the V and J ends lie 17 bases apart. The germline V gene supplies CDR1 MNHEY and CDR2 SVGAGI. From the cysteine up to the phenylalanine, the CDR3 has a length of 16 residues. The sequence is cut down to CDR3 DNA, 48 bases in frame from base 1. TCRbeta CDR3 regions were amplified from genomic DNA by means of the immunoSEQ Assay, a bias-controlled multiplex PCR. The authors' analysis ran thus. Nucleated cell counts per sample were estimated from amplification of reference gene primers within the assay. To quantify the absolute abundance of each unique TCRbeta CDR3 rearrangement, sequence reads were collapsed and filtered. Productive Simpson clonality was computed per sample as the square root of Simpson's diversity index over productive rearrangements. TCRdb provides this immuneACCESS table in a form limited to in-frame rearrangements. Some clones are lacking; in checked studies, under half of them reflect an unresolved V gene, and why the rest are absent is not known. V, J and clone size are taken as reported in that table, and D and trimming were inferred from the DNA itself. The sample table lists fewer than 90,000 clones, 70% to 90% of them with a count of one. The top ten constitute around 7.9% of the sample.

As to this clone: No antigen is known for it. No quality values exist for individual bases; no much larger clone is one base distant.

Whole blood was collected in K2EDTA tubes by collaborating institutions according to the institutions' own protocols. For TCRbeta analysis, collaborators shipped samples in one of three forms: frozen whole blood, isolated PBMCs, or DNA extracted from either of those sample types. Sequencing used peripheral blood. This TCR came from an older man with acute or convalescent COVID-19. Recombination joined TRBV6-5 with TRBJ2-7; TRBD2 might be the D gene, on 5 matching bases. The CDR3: CASSYARYGLGYEQYF. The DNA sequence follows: TGTGCCAGCAGTTACGCCCGGTACGGACTGGGCTACGAGCAGTACTTC.